This record covers a single T cell receptor beta chain. Antigen: not known. The authors distributed each subset's genomic DNA evenly over several immunoSEQ plates. About 30,000 T cell genomes (about 210 ng DNA) went into each sorted-subset replicate. TCRdb's copy holds only in-frame clones and misses some; the assay was immunoSEQ multiplex PCR. In the table there are some 2,400,000 clones, around 95% of which are singletons. This specimen comes from a study of shared clonotypes between healthy human individuals. Germline V gives CDR1 LNHDA, CDR2 SQIVND (reference sequence). The CDR3 length is 13 residues. Unmatched junction bases numbered 9, after V lost 6 bases and J lost 7 bases. Study-wide points: It was the few donors that limited the genetic and exposure-history diversity represented.

Recent vaccinations or acute infections were absent in the healthy HIV-negative adult donors. The sample consisted of naive CD4+ T cells sorted from blood. The subset was: CD45RA+ positively selected. The rearrangement links TRBV19 to TRBJ2-7; 7 bases are a match to TRBD1. The sequence was collected from a man younger than 30 in good health. In DNA form, the CDR3 reads TGTGCCAGTAGACAATCACCCAGGGGGGAGCAGTACTTC. This sequence encodes CASRQSPRGEQYF.